This is a list of T cell receptor beta chains from one sample in a study of blood T cell repertoires in COVID-19. TCRdb's copy holds only in-frame clones and misses some; the assay was immunoSEQ multiplex PCR. The table has about 260,000 clones, approximately 87% seen once; the top ten hold approximately 1.4%. Specimen: peripheral blood. All receptors come from a woman between 40 and 55 years old who had recovered from COVID-19. Each CDR3 is given with its conserved first and last residue.

v_call	cdr3_aa
TRBV10-3	CAIRPDRVSSPLHF
TRBV10-3	CAITHRDTF
TRBV2	CASSRLGTGIHQPQHF
TRBV20-1	CSASPTAANLAKNIQYF
TRBV3-1/TRBV3-2	CASSQDARYGGYTF
TRBV10-1	CASSETGRRIAADTQYF
TRBV4-1	CASSQAGFIHEQYF
TRBV10-3	CAISVNSMNTEAFF
TRBV5-1	CASSIRTGGDSPLHF
TRBV6-5	CASSYDNRGHYGYTF
TRBV6-6	CASNRDRSSYNEQFF
TRBV5-1	CASSLTSGGEWDTQYF
TRBV11-2	CASSFELGQPQHF
TRBV7-2	CASSLLGRNTEAFF
TRBV24-1	CATSDGTGGGLEQYF
TRBV11-2	CASSSGEALSYEQYF
TRBV4-3	CASSQTGGLYGYTF
TRBV5-8	CASSPVRGEAYNEQFF
TRBV6-1	CASKIGQGGTEAFF
TRBV6-5	CASSGTRTDTQYF
TRBV7-8	CASSSDPRDPGGKLFF
TRBV7-9	CASSFGRGYLISSYEQYF
TRBV18	CASSSTTGVPQEQYF
TRBV5-4	CASSAGSGGARETQYF
TRBV19	CASSTPARQGVDYGYTF
TRBV3-1/TRBV3-2	CASSPLGGGAYEQFF
TRBV27	CASSLLPEGGNDYGYTF
TRBV9	CASGAPPRGEQFF
TRBV30	CAWSPRQPQETQYF
TRBV9	CASSVAGLAGGPGNEQFF
TRBV3-1/TRBV3-2	CASSDQGVNTEAFF
TRBV25-1	CASSDPGQGGTEAFF
TRBV7-9	CASSSPGLAGLYGNEQFF
TRBV5-1	CASSFTAGELFF
TRBV11-1	CASSLVTGSYEQYF
TRBV7-9	CASSSFPGTGGTDTQYF
TRBV11-2	CASSPRATTSQETQYF
TRBV27	CASSLSAGPSSYNSPLHF
TRBV9	CASSIGTSGGMTLITDTQYF
TRBV6-1	CASSEVPGNTEAFF
TRBV10-1	CARSPTRGGGTDTQYF
TRBV4-3	CASSQEPRTALWGGTEVFF
TRBV27	CASSWTGDQETQYF
TRBV5-6	CASSLADRGDNQPQHF
TRBV11-2	CASSLSRTGELFF
TRBV6-2/TRBV6-3	CASSRAGRQETQYF
TRBV4-3	CASSQGTGSNTGELFF
TRBV5-1	CASSLALAGVYNEQFF
TRBV7-2	CASSWTRQYEQYF
TRBV7-9	CASSLMGQGEAFF
TRBV7-3	CASSLMAGSSYNEQFF
TRBV18	CASSPQTGGMNTEAFF
TRBV20-1	CSASPSSYGNEQFF
TRBV7-2	CASSLVGPTGGDSREKLFF
TRBV4-3	CASSVGGTDTQYF
TRBV5-1	CASSLERQGRVTEAFF
TRBV5-1	CASSNPGTANSPLHF
TRBV19	CASSIKGGSDNEQFF
TRBV6-6	CASSSGQGAYEQYF